This T cell receptor (beta chain) stems from a study of cytomegalovirus exposure and HLA in healthy donors. PCR was performed using 60 Vbeta and 13 Jbeta primers. The table came from immunoSEQ multiplex PCR; TCRdb's copy has only in-frame clones and leaves some out. This table holds about 160,000 clones, 70% to 80% found once. Germline V lookup: CDR1 MDHEN, CDR2 SYDVKM. Trimming removed 3 bases from V and 2 bases from J; junction bases left unmatched: 9. CDR3 length: 17 residues. Sequenced input: PBMCs. The chain uses TRBV28 and TRBJ1-5; TRBD1 matches 8 bases. The sequence was obtained from a human donor in good health. CDR3 nucleotides: TGTGCCAGCAGTTTGGGGCAGGGGGCTCGGGGCAATCAGCCCCAGCATTTT. It yields the protein CASSLGQGARGNQPQHF.